This is a list of T cell receptor beta chains from one sample in a study of shared clonotypes between healthy human individuals. TCRdb keeps only in-frame clones here, not all; method: immunoSEQ multiplex PCR. The repertoire holds hundreds of thousands of clones, with roughly 80% as singletons. The sequencing sample was made of PBMCs. The receptors originated from a woman aged 40 to 50 in good health. Some clones in this sample may be carry-over from other donors' samples. Each CDR3 is given with its conserved first and last residue. A D gene is named only where the DNA matches it firmly. Expanded clones get a size class; other rows say once, few or many, or leave the size out.

size | J | V | D | CDR3 | DNA
few | TRBJ2-3 | TRBV9 | TRBD2 | CASSAGLAGREDTQYF | TGTGCCAGCAGCGCGGGACTAGCGGGGAGGGAGGATACGCAGTATTTT
few | TRBJ1-5 | TRBV19 | NA | CASSITLGQGRQPQHF | TGTGCCAGTAGTATCACGTTGGGGCAGGGGCGTCAGCCCCAGCATTTT
NA | TRBJ2-7 | TRBV7-2 | NA | CASSLKPRYGFYEQYF | TGTGCCAGCAGCTTAAAGCCCCGGTACGGGTTCTACGAGCAGTACTTC
few | TRBJ1-2 | TRBV5-1 | NA | CASSLAGEGWYGYTF | TGCGCCAGCAGCTTGGCGGGTGAAGGGTGGTATGGCTACACCTTC
NA | TRBJ2-2 | TRBV7-2 | NA | CASSPVGTGELFF | TGTGCCAGCAGCCCCGTTGGGACCGGGGAGCTGTTTTTT
NA | TRBJ2-3 | TRBV4-2 | NA | CASSFGRSTDTQYF | TGTGCCAGCAGCTTTGGTCGGAGCACAGATACGCAGTATTTT
many | TRBJ2-6 | TRBV28 | NA | CASSLGAPGDVSGANVLTF | TGTGCCAGCAGTTTAGGGGCTCCCGGGGATGTCTCTGGGGCCAACGTCCTGACTTTC
NA | TRBJ2-5 | TRBV7-3 | NA | CASSRNPPGREETQYF | TGTGCCAGCAGCAGAAATCCCCCGGGACGAGAAGAGACCCAGTACTTC
NA | TRBJ1-1 | TRBV30 | NA | CAWRVKSGTEAFF | TGTGCCTGGAGGGTTAAAAGTGGTACTGAAGCTTTCTTT
NA | TRBJ2-5 | TRBV5-4 | NA | CASSLLGVGETQYF | TGTGCCAGCAGCTTGCTAGGGGTCGGGGAGACCCAGTACTTC
once | TRBJ2-5 | TRBV15 | TRBD2 | CATSRDLGRGEETQYF | TGTGCCACCAGCAGAGATCTCGGGAGGGGGGAAGAGACCCAGTACTTC
once | TRBJ2-1 | TRBV5-1 | NA | CASSLVSGYNEQFF | TGCGCCAGCAGCTTGGTATCTGGATACAATGAGCAGTTCTTC
NA | TRBJ1-4 | TRBV5-6 | TRBD1 | CACSFRTGGVEKLFF | TGTGCCTGCAGCTTCAGGACAGGGGGCGTTGAAAAGCTGTTTTTT
NA | TRBJ2-7 | TRBV29-1 | NA | CSVGTRYEQYF | TGCAGCGTTGGGACCCGCTACGAACAGTACTTC
NA | TRBJ1-1 | TRBV27 | NA | CASSSPGRGITFF | TGTGCCAGCAGTTCCCCGGGCCGGGGAATAACTTTCTTT
NA | TRBJ2-7 | TRBV5-1 | NA | CASSPTDGADEQYF | TGCGCCAGCAGTCCGACGGACGGTGCTGACGAGCAGTACTTC
NA | TRBJ2-7 | TRBV28 | TRBD2 | CASSPRLAGGTYEQYF | TGTGCCAGCAGTCCGAGACTAGCGGGAGGCACCTACGAGCAGTACTTC
NA | TRBJ2-1 | TRBV7-8 | TRBD2 | CASIRAGSIPGEQFF | TGTGCCAGCATACGAGCGGGGTCAATTCCGGGTGAGCAGTTCTTC
NA | TRBJ2-7 | TRBV18 | NA | CASSFQGSPTVQYF | TGTGCCAGCTCATTCCAGGGATCCCCGACCGTCCAGTACTTC
NA | TRBJ1-2 | TRBV19 | NA | CASSIGSGYGYTF | TGTGCCAGTAGTATTGGTTCCGGTTATGGCTACACCTTC
NA | TRBJ2-6 | TRBV27 | NA | CASRHADSSSGANVLTF | TGTGCCAGCAGGCACGCGGACAGCAGCTCTGGGGCCAACGTCCTGACTTTC
few | TRBJ2-7 | TRBV11-1 | NA | CASSLVRNYEQYF | TGTGCCAGCAGCTTAGTTCGCAACTACGAGCAGTACTTC
NA | TRBJ2-5 | TRBV7-2 | NA | CASSLDPGGETQYF | TGTGCCAGCAGCTTAGACCCTGGAGGGGAGACCCAGTACTTC
NA | TRBJ2-7 | TRBV4-2 | TRBD2 | CASSQGLAGYEQYF | TGTGCCAGCAGCCAAGGACTAGCGGGATACGAGCAGTACTTC
NA | TRBJ2-7 | TRBV5-1 | TRBD2 | CASSPESGSPYEQYF | TGCGCCAGCAGCCCGGAAAGCGGGAGCCCCTACGAGCAGTACTTC
many | TRBJ2-7 | TRBV7-6 | NA | CASSLSRWAHEQYF | TGTGCCAGCAGCTTAAGCCGGTGGGCCCACGAGCAGTACTTC
NA | TRBJ2-6 | TRBV5-1 | NA | CASSSGPSGANVLTF | TGCGCCAGCAGCTCCGGCCCCTCTGGGGCCAACGTCCTGACTTTC
NA | TRBJ2-7 | TRBV21-1 | NA | CASSTGGLSYEQYF | TGTGCCAGCAGCACGGGAGGGCTTTCCTACGAGCAGTACTTC
NA | TRBJ1-1 | TRBV7-9 | TRBD1 | CASSLQGANTEAFF | TGTGCCAGCAGCTTACAGGGGGCAAACACTGAAGCTTTCTTT
NA | TRBJ2-7 | TRBV4-1 | NA | CASSQEPGPNFREQYF | TGCGCCAGCAGCCAGGAACCGGGACCCAATTTCAGAGAGCAGTACTTC
NA | TRBJ2-5 | TRBV18 | TRBD1 | CASSPGQGAQETQYF | TGTGCCAGCTCACCGGGACAGGGGGCCCAAGAGACCCAGTACTTC
few | TRBJ2-7 | TRBV5-1 | TRBD1 | CASSLASRGPHEQYF | TGCGCCAGCAGCTTGGCCTCCAGGGGGCCCCACGAGCAGTACTTC
once | TRBJ2-7 | TRBV30 | NA | CAWSVRLSGDEQYF | TGTGCCTGGAGTGTACGATTGTCGGGAGACGAGCAGTACTTC
NA | TRBJ2-2 | TRBV11-3 | NA | CASSRSNTGELFF | TGTGCCAGCAGCCGTTCGAACACCGGGGAGCTGTTTTTT
few | TRBJ2-5 | TRBV19 | TRBD1 | CASSIGGTGGQETQYF | TGTGCCAGTAGTATAGGCGGGACAGGGGGGCAAGAGACCCAGTACTTC
NA | TRBJ1-1 | TRBV28 | TRBD1 | CASSPGQGDSGAFF | TGTGCCAGCAGTCCAGGACAGGGTGACTCTGGAGCTTTCTTT
NA | TRBJ2-4 | TRBV4-2 | NA | CASSQRWAKNIQYF | TGTGCCAGCAGCCAGAGATGGGCCAAAAACATTCAGTACTTC
NA | TRBJ2-2 | TRBV2 | NA | CASSARGAGELFF | TGTGCCAGCAGTGCGAGGGGGGCCGGGGAGCTGTTTTTT
NA | TRBJ1-2 | TRBV10-3 | NA | CAAVSEVQGGDGYTF | TGTGCCGCCGTTTCAGAGGTGCAGGGTGGGGATGGCTACACCTTC
NA | TRBJ2-2 | TRBV7-2 | NA | CASSLAGTLTGELFF | TGTGCCAGCAGCTTAGCCGGGACTCTCACCGGGGAGCTGTTTTTT